This TCR beta chain was retrieved from a study of shared T cell receptors in the human thymus. This CDR3 has 14 amino acids. Germline assignment: CDR1 SGHTA and CDR2 FQGNSA. Deletions cut 0 bases from V and 8 bases from J, with 11 bases between. Generated by immunoSEQ multiplex PCR, the TCRdb table keeps only in-frame clones and is missing some. The sample lists 700,000 to 750,000 clones, approximately 85% seen once, with under 0.012% in the top ten. This sample was also put to use in a study of human thymus T cells. This second report adds: Thymus pieces cut out during corrective heart surgery were the tissue that was used. Usage of V and J genes appeared biased in thymic and blood repertoires. Thymic repertoires of unrelated individuals were reported in related research to overlap highly.

The source is a girl under two years old with a congenital heart defect. The sequenced sample consisted of thymocytes. This chain joins TRBV7-2 and TRBJ1-3; D is perhaps TRBD1 (5 bases). Here the CDR3 reads CASSLAGQGYTIYF. DNA for the CDR3: TGTGCCAGCAGCTTAGCGGGGCAGGGTTACACCATATATTTT.